This TCR beta chain is drawn from a study of immune evolution from preneoplasia to lung adenocarcinoma. Overall study results and limits: From normal lung to invasive adenocarcinoma, top clone frequencies appeared to decrease.

This CDR3 is built from 16 residues. Trimming cost V 1 base and J 2 bases; bases outside gene matches: 7. CDR1 and CDR2 (germline): GTSNPN, SVGIG (reference sequence). Nucleic acids came from premalignant or tumor cells enriched by macro-dissection. Turning to this clone: Its cognate antigen is unknown.

Assay used: immunoSEQ multiplex PCR; TCRdb lists only in-frame clones, some missing. The data show around 4,900 clones, with roughly four fifths seen just once and under 9.5% held by the top ten. This chain connects TRBV30 to TRBJ2-5, with 10 bases identical to TRBD2. Input material: FFPE lung adenocarcinoma in situ tissue. The sequence was collected from a person aged 65-85 years with lung adenocarcinoma. The CDR3 loop reads CAWSDPASGSQETQYF. The CDR3 nucleotides are TGTGCCTGGAGTGACCCGGCTAGCGGGAGTCAAGAGACCCAGTACTTC.